Here is one T cell receptor (beta chain) with its context. No antigen is known for it. Germline and genes here are mouse. The CDR3 end lies 4 residues beyond the end of the read and is filled in from the germline J gene. This CDR3 is also generated by other DNA sequences in the sample. Combined cutaneous lymph node cells underwent sorting by CD4, CD8alpha, NKG2D, NKG2ACE and additional markers. Sequencing relied on a cDNA template that was reverse transcribed from extracted RNA. TCRdb's copy holds only in-frame clones and misses some; the assay was immunoSEQ multiplex PCR. Sampling found over 250,000 clones, none seen once. The data were taken from a study of CD8+ T cells in alopecia areata. Study information: The roughly 6-11-week-old female C3H/HeJ mice were given skin taken from roughly 6-13-month-old C3H/HeJ graft donors that had spontaneous alopecia. Study-level points and caveats: Scalp data also include sequences from resident alphabeta T cells of normal skin. Mice showed TCR sharing more clearly than patients did, possibly owing to HLA. Higher clonality was seen in lesional scalp than in normal scalp, especially in alopecia totalis/universalis.

Germline V gene sequence: CDR1 FNHDT, CDR2 SITEND (reference sequence). V lost 2 bases, J lost 3 bases, and 4 bases stayed unmatched. The CDR3 has 14 residues. This sequence originates from a C3H/HeJ mouse with alopecia areata. The strain is characterized by the MHC haplotype H2-k. The sequencing input was CD4+ T cells sorted from a lymph node. This chain uses TRBV19 with TRBJ2-7; 8 nucleotides agree with TRBD1. CDR3 amino acids: CASSMPGGVYEQYF. The CDR3 DNA, read in part, is TGTGCCAGCAGTATGCCAGGGGGCGTCTAT.